This entry describes one TCR beta chain. This table comes from immunoSEQ multiplex PCR, and its TCRdb copy is limited to in-frame clones, with some not included. The sample has about 150,000 clones; more than 75% are singletons. The data are from a study of T cell responses to AZD1222 COVID-19 vaccine. The CDR3 spans 11 residues. The J segment lost 6 bases and the V segment lost 6 bases, leaving 1 base of the junction unmatched. Germline V CDR1 and CDR2: SNHLY, FYNNEI. This chain connects TRBV2 to TRBJ2-7; TRBD2 matches 8 bases. Specimen: peripheral blood, collected on day 0 of AZD1222 vaccination. The source of this sequence is an adult in good health. DNA of the CDR3: TGTGCCAGCAGGGCGGGGGGCGAGCAGTACTTC. Its translation: CASRAGGEQYF.